This T cell receptor (beta chain) was recovered during a study of blood T cell repertoires in COVID-19. Looking at the study overall: Acute and convalescent COVID-19 samples came from the United States, Italy and Spain. T cells, B-cell-depleted T cells, or PBMCs supplied cDNA or gDNA.

The CDR3 has 16 residues. J lost 4 bases, V lost 4 bases, and 10 bases had no gene match. CDR1 is MNHEY and CDR2 is SMNVEV in the germline V gene (reference sequence). Recruited during active infection, patients (from Seattle) were subsequently followed longitudinally. Original processing methods: For nucleated cells, counts were estimated from reference gene primer amplification. Libraries were prepared by immunoSEQ multiplex PCR; TCRdb keeps only in-frame clonotypes and omits some of them. Clone size and the V and J calls come from that table; the DNA yielded D and trimming. Here the sample spans 10,000 to 15,000 clones, 70% to 85% being singletons.

Sequenced sample: peripheral blood. The gene calls are TRBV27 and TRBJ1-2, with 9 bases matching TRBD1. This receptor was taken from a man in his sixties with COVID-19, enrolled during active disease. The chain's CDR3 is CASSSSGTGLSYGYTF. CDR3 nucleotides: TGTGCCAGCAGTTCCTCCGGGACAGGGCTCAGCTATGGCTACACCTTC.